What follows is one T cell receptor beta chain and its context. As yet, its antigen is unknown. Looked up from germline, CDR1 is SGHVS and CDR2 is FQNEAQ. Between the trimmed V and J ends, which lost 6 bases and 2 bases, there was a span of 19 bases. There are 17 residues in the CDR3. With 60 Vbeta and 13 Jbeta primers, the PCR was carried out. Produced via immunoSEQ multiplex PCR; TCRdb's table is partial and in-frame only. Among roughly 170,000 clones listed, around four fifths were seen once. The entry originates in a study of cytomegalovirus exposure and HLA in healthy donors. Whole-study results and caveats: Across donors, presence/absence analyses took sequencing depth to be roughly uniform.

The specimen sequenced was PBMCs. This sequence joins TRBV7-8 and TRBJ2-2, with a tentative D call TRBD2 (6 bases). The receptor was isolated from a man aged 30 to 39 in good health and CMV-seronegative. The CDR3 region has the DNA TGTGCCAGCAGTCCTCGACTAGGGAACCTAAACACCGGGGAGCTGTTTTTT. This sequence encodes CASSPRLGNLNTGELFF.